The 9 T cell receptor beta chains presented below share a single source sample, sequenced in a study of shared clonotypes between healthy human individuals. Produced via immunoSEQ multiplex PCR; TCRdb's table is partial and in-frame only. The sample holds approximately 2.5 million clones, around nine tenths seen once. Sequenced material: naive CD4+ T cells sorted from blood. This sample's subset: CD45RA+ positively selected. These receptors all stem from a man between 18 and 35 years old in good health.

Of note for this clone: This CDR3 is also generated by other DNA sequences in the sample. This chain uses TRBV7-8 with TRBJ1-5, with D uncertain. This CDR3 is built from 15 residues. Germline V gene lookup returns CDR1 SGHVS and CDR2 FQNEAQ. V dropped 0 bases and J dropped 0 bases, with 6 bases sitting between them. CDR3 loop: CASSLARVSNQPQHF. The CDR3 DNA sequence: TGTGCCAGCAGCTTAGCTAGGGTTAGCAATCAGCCCCAGCATTTT.

In its sample, this clone was seen once. V gene TRBV25-1 combines with J gene TRBJ2-7, with 11 nucleotides matching TRBD2. CDR1 MGHDK and CDR2 SYGVNS come from the germline V gene. V shed 3 bases and J 2 bases; nucleotides not matched to a gene: 6. The CDR3 totals 16 residues. The CDR3 loop reads CASSDSTSGVTYEQYF. The CDR3 DNA sequence: TGTGCCAGCAGTGATTCGACTAGCGGGGTAACCTACGAGCAGTACTTC.

This clone was observed a few times. This chain joins TRBV7-2 and TRBJ2-7; D possibly corresponds to TRBD1 (5 bases). CDR3 length equals 12 residues. Germline V gene sequence: CDR1 SGHTA, CDR2 FQGNSA. V was pared by 5 bases and J by 9 bases, with 14 bases between. CDR3 amino acids: CASSATGLGQYF. The CDR3 coding sequence is TGTGCCAGCAGCGCCACAGGTCTAGGGCAGTACTTC.

As concerns this clone: Other DNA sequences in this specimen translate into the identical CDR3. The J gene is TRBJ2-3, the V gene TRBV19; 11 bases are a match to TRBD2. Germline CDR1 LNHDA, CDR2 SQIVND (reference sequence). The CDR3 contains 14 residues. V dropped 6 bases and J dropped 1; count of bases not matched to a gene: 0. The CDR3 protein is CASRLAGGTDTQYF. The CDR3 coding sequence is TGTGCCAGTAGACTAGCGGGGGGCACAGATACGCAGTATTTT.

The chain has TRBV18 and TRBJ1-2; D ambiguous. The CDR3 has 9 amino acids. Germline V gene sequence: CDR1 KGHSH, CDR2 LQKENI. The V end lost 4 bases, the J end lost 7 bases, and 1 base lay between the germline ends. The CDR3 is CASSRGYTF. The CDR3 DNA reads TGTGCCAGCTCACGTGGCTACACCTTC.

The chain links TRBV19 to TRBJ1-2, with D unclear. The CDR3 runs 16 residues. The germline V gene has CDR1 LNHDA and CDR2 SQIVND (reference sequence). Trimming left V 2 bases short and J 2 bases short, with 15 bases between. CDR3: CASSIPMGGANYGYTF. CDR3 bases: TGTGCCAGTAGTATACCCATGGGCGGCGCCAACTATGGCTACACCTTC. Complete variable domain (other parts from reference TRBV19 and TRBJ1-2): DGGITQSPKYLFRKEGQNVTLSCEQNLNHDAMYWYRQDPGQGLRLIYYSQIVNDFQKGDIAEGYSVSREKKESFPLTVTSAQKNPTAFYLCASSIPMGGANYGYTFGSGTRLTVV.

Notes on this clone: Other DNA sequences in the sample encode the same CDR3. The chain joins TRBV5-1 to TRBJ2-3; D possibly corresponds to TRBD1 (6 bases). This CDR3 is 14 amino acids long. The V and J ends lost 0 bases and 3 bases respectively, with 8 bases between them. Germline V lookup: CDR1 SGHRS, CDR2 YFSETQ. The CDR3 DNA reads TGCGCCAGCAGCTTGGTACAGGGTACAGATACGCAGTATTTT. It translates to CASSLVQGTDTQYF.

This clone turned up a few times. The rearrangement joins TRBV5-4 to TRBJ2-3; 9 bases align to TRBD1. CDR1 is SGHNT, CDR2 YYREEE, per germline (reference sequence). Germline trimming cut 3 bases from V and 4 bases from J; bases unmatched to any gene: 3. The CDR3 has 14 amino acids. The DNA of the CDR3 is TGTGCCAGCAGCTCCGGGACAGGGCCAGATACGCAGTATTTT. As protein: CASSSGTGPDTQYF.

The chain carries TRBV2 and TRBJ1-2; 7 bases align to TRBD1. This CDR3 is 14 amino acids long. Germline V CDR1 and CDR2: SNHLY, FYNNEI. J was trimmed by 2 bases and V by 6 bases; bases with no gene match: 6. The CDR3 DNA sequence: TGTGCCAGCAGAGTGCAGGGGGGGAACTATGGCTACACCTTC. Protein product: CASRVQGGNYGYTF. The full variable domain, its missing parts supplied by reference TRBV2 and TRBJ1-2, is EPEVTQTPSHQVTQMGQEVILRCVPISNHLYFYWYRQILGQKVEFLVSFYNNEISEKSEIFDDQFSVERPDGSNFTLKIRSTKLEDSAMYFCASRVQGGNYGYTFGSGTRLTVV.